This T cell receptor beta chain derives from a study of patients and donors after allogeneic stem cell transplantation. This clonotype occurred many times. This CDR3 has 15 amino acids. After removal of 6 bases from V and 4 bases from J, the junction contained 5 bases not matched to a gene. Germline CDR1 SNHLY, CDR2 FYNNEI. TCRdb passed the RT-PCR reads through MiXCR, listing each CDR3 protein once. The sample records approximately 250,000 distinct CDR3 sequences, 13% to 15% being singletons. The sample taken for sequencing was blood, either unsorted or a sorted T cell fraction (not recorded which). This clonotype was obtained from a human donor who was either an allogeneic HSCT recipient or a stem cell or donor lymphocyte infusion donor (not recorded which). It is not recorded whose cells these are; they may come from a transplant donor. The rearrangement joins TRBV2 to TRBJ2-5, with 13 bases identical to TRBD2. The CDR3 DNA reads as TGTGCCAGCAGCCTACTAGCGGGGGGGCTAGAGACCCAGTACTTC. Its translation: CASSLLAGGLETQYF.